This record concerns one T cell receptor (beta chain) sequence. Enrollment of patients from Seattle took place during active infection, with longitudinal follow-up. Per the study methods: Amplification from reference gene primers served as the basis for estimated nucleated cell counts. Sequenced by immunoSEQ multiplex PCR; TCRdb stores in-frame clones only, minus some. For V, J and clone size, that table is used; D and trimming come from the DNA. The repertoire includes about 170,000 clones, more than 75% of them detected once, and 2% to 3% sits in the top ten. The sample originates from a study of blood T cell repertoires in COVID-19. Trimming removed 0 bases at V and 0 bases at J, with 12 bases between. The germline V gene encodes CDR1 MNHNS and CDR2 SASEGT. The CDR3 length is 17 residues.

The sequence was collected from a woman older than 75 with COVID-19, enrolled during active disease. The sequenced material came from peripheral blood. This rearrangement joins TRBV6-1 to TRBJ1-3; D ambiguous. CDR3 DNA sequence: TGTGCCAGCAGTGAAGCAAGCACACCTAGCTCTGGAAACACCATATATTTT. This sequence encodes CASSEASTPSSGNTIYF.